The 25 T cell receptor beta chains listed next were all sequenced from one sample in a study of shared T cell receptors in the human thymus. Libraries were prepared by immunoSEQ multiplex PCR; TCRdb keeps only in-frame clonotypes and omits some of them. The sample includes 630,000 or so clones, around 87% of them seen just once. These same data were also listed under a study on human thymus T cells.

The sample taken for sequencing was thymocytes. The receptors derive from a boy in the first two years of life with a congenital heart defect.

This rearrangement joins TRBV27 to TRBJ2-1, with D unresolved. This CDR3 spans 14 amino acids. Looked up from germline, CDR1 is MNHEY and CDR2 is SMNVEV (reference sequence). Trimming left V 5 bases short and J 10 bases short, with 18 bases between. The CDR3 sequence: CASSPLSTAREQFF. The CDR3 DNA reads TGTGCCAGCAGTCCCCTATCCACAGCCAGGGAGCAGTTCTTC.

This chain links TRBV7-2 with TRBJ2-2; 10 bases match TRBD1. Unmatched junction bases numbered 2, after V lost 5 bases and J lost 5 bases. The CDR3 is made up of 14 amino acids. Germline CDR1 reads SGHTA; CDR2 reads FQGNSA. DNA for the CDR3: TGTGCCAGCAGCCCGGACAGGGGGACCGGGGAGCTGTTTTTT. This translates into CASSPDRGTGELFF.

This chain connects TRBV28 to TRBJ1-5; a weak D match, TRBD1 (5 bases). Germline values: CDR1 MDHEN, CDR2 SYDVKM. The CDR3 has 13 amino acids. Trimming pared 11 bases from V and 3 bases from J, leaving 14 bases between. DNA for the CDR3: TGTGCCGGGGCCGACAGTGTCAATCAGCCCCAGCATTTT. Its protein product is CAGADSVNQPQHF.

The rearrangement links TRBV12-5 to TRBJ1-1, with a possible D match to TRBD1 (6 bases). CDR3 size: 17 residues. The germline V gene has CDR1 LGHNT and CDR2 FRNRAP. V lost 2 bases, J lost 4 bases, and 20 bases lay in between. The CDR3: CASGLSAGGPNPTEAFF. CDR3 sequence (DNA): TGTGCTAGTGGTTTGTCAGCGGGGGGGCCCAACCCCACTGAAGCTTTCTTT.

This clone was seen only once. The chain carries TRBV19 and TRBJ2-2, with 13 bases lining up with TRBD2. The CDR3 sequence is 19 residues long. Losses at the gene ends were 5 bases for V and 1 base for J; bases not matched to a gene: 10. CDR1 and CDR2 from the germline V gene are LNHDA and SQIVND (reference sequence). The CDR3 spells CASSSRTSGRAWNTGELFF. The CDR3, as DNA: TGTGCCAGTAGTTCCCGAACTAGCGGGAGGGCCTGGAACACCGGGGAGCTGTTTTTT.

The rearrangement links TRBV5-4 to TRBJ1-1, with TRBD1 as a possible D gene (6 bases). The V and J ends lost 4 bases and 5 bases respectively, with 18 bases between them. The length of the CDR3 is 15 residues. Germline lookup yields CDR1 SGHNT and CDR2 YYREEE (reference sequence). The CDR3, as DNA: TGTGCCAGCAGCCCACGAAACAGGGTCAGGACTGAAGCTTTCTTT. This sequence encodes CASSPRNRVRTEAFF.

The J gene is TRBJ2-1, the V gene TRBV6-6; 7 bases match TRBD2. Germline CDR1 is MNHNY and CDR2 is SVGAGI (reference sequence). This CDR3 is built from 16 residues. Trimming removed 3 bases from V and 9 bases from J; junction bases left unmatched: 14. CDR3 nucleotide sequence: TGTGCCAGCAGTTATACTGATGGGACTACCCGTGGTGAGCAGTTCTTC. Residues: CASSYTDGTTRGEQFF.

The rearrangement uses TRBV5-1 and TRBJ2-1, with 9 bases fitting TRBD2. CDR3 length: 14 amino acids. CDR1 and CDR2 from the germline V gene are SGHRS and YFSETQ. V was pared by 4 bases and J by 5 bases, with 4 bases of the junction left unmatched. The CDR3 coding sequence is TGCGCCAGCAGCACCCAGCGGGGGGACAATGAGCAGTTCTTC. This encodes CASSTQRGDNEQFF.

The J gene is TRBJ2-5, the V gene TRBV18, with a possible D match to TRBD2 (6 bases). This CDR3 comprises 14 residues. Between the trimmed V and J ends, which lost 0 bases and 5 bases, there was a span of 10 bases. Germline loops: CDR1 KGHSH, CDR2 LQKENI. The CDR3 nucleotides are TGTGCCAGCTCACCACCCGGGGGAATGGAGACCCAGTACTTC. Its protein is CASSPPGGMETQYF.

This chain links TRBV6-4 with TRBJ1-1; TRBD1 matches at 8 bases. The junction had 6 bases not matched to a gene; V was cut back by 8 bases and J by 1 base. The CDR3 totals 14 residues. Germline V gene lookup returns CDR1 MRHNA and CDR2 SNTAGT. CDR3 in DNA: TGTGCCAGCCGGACAGGGAAGGGGAACACTGAAGCTTTCTTT. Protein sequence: CASRTGKGNTEAFF.

CDR3 loop: CASSLRTGSYSNQPQHF. CDR3 nucleotides: TGTGCCAGCAGCTTACGGACAGGGAGCTATAGCAATCAGCCCCAGCATTTT. The chain joins TRBV21-1 to TRBJ1-5; the D segment call TRBD1 is taken from the table without a DNA check. TRBV21-1 is described as a pseudogene. The CDR3 has 17 residues.

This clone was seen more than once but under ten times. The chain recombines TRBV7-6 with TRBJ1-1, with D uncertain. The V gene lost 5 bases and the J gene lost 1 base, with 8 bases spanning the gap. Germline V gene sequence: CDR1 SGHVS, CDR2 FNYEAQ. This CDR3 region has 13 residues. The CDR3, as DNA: TGTGCCAGCAGCCTCTCAGGGAACACTGAAGCTTTCTTT. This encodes CASSLSGNTEAFF.

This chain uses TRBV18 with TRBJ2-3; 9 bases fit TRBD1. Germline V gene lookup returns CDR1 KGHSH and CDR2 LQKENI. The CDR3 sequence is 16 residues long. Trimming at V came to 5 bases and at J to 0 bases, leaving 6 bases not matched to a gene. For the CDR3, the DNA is TGTGCCAGCTCAAAAAGGACAGGGGCTAGCACAGATACGCAGTATTTT. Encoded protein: CASSKRTGASTDTQYF.

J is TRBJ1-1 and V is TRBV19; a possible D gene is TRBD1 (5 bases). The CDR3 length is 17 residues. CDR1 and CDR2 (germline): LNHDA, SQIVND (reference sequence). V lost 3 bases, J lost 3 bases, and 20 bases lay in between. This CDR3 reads CASSIDQSRALYTEAFF. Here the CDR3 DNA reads TGTGCCAGTAGTATTGATCAGTCCAGGGCACTGTACACTGAAGCTTTCTTT. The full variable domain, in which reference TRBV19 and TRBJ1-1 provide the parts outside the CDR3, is DGGITQSPKYLFRKEGQNVTLSCEQNLNHDAMYWYRQDPGQGLRLIYYSQIVNDFQKGDIAEGYSVSREKKESFPLTVTSAQKNPTAFYLCASSIDQSRALYTEAFFGQGTRLTVV.

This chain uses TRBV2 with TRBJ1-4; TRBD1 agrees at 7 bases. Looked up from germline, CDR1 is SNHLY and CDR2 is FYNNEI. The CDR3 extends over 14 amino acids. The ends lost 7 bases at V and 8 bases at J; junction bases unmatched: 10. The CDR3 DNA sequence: TGTGCCAGCAATTCACCGGGACAGACAGAAAAACTGTTTTTT. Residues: CASNSPGQTEKLFF.

The CDR3 here is CASSLDIYEQYF. For the CDR3, the DNA is TGCGCCAGCAGCCTCGACATCTACGAGCAGTACTTC. The chain has TRBV5-1 and TRBJ2-5; no firm D call. TRBJ2-7 matches the DNA end more closely, so the J call is doubtful. The germline V gene encodes CDR1 SGHRS and CDR2 YFSETQ. CDR3 length: 12 residues.

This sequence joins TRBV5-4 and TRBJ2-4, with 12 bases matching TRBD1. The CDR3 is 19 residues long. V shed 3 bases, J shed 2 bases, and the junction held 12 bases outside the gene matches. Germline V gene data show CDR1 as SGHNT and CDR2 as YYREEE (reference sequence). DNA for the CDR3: TGTGCCAGCAGCTCCCCCCGGGACAGGGGGCGAGGAACCAAAAACATTCAGTACTTC. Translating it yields CASSSPRDRGRGTKNIQYF.

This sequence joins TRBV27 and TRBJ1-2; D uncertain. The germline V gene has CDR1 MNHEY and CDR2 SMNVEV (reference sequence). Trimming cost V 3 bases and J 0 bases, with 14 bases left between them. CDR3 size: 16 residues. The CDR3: CASSFYPPASNYGYTF. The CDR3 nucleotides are TGTGCCAGCAGTTTTTACCCCCCAGCGTCTAACTATGGCTACACCTTC.

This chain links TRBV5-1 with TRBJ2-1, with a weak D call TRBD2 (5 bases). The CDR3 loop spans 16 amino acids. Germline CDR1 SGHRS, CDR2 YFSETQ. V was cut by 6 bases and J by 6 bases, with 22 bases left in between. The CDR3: CASISGEQSRVNEQFF. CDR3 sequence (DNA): TGCGCCAGCATCTCTGGGGAGCAGAGCCGGGTCAATGAGCAGTTCTTC.

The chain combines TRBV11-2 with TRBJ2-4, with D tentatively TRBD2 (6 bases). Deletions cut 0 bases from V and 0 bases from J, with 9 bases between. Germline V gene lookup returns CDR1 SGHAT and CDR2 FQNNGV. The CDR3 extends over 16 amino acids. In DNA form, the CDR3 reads TGTGCCAGCAGCTTAGATGAGGGACTAGCCAAAAACATTCAGTACTTC. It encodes CASSLDEGLAKNIQYF.

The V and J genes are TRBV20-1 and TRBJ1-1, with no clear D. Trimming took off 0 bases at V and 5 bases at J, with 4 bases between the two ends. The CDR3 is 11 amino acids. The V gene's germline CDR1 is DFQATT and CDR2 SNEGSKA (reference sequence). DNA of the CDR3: TGCAGTGCTAGAGATGAGACTGAAGCTTTCTTT. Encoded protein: CSARDETEAFF.

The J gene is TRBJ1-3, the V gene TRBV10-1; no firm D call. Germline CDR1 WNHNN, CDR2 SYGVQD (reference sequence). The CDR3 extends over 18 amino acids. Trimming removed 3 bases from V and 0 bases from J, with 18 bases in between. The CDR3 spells CASSDQRGISASGNTIYF. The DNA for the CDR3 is TGCGCCAGCAGTGACCAGAGAGGCATCTCTGCCTCTGGAAACACCATATATTTT.

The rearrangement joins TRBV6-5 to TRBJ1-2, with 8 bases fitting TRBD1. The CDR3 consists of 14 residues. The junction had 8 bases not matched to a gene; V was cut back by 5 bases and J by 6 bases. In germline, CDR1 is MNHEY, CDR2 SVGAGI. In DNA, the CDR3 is TGTGCCAGCAGTCAATCCCAGGGGGCAGATGGCTACACCTTC. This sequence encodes CASSQSQGADGYTF.

The CDR3 sequence: CASSFGDGIPRYEQYF. CDR3 coding DNA: TGTGCCAGCAGTTTCGGCGACGGGATTCCGCGCTACGAGCAGTACTTC. The rearrangement links TRBV28 to TRBJ2-7; D might be TRBD2 (5 bases). Germline V gene lookup returns CDR1 MDHEN and CDR2 SYDVKM. Deletions cut 3 bases from V and 3 bases from J, with 18 bases between. The CDR3 extends over 16 amino acids.

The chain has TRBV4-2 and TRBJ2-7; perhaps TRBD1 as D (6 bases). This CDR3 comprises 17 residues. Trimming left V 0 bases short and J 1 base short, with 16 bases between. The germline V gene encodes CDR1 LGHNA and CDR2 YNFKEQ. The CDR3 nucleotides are TGTGCCAGCAGCCAAGATCGGGCCACAGGGTATTCCTACGAGCAGTACTTC. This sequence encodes CASSQDRATGYSYEQYF.